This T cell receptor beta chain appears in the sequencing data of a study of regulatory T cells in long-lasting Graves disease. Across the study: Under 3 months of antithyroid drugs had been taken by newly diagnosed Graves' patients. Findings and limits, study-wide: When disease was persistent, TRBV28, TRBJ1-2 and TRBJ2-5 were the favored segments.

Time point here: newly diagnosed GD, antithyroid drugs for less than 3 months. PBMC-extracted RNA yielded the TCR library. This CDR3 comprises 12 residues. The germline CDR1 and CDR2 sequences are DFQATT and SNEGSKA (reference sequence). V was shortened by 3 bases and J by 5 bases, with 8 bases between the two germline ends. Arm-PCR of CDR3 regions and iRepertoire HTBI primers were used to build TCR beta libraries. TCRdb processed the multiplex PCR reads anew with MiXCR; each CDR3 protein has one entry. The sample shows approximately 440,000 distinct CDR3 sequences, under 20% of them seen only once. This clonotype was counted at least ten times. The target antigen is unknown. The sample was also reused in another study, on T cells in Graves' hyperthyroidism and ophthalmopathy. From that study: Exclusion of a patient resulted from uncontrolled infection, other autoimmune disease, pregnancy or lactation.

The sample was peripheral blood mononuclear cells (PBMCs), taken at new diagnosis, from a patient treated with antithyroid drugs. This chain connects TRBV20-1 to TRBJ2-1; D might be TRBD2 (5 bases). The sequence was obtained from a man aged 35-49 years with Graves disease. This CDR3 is CSASSVDNEQFF. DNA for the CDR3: TGCAGTGCTAGTAGCGTGGACAATGAGCAGTTCTTC.